One and the same sample provided the 26 T cell receptor beta chains below, sequenced in a study of T cell responses to AZD1222 COVID-19 vaccine (dated by TCRdb to 2020 to 2022). Sample time point, as interpreted from the label and publication: about 28 days (+/-7) after the second vaccine dose. This specimen's treatment or condition label, per the study, means: meningococcal conjugate vaccine given as trial control. Libraries were prepared through the immunoSEQ multiplex PCR assay. TCRdb obtained this table from immuneACCESS and retained in-frame rearrangements with V and J assigned. These tables miss some clones; where compared with another copy, unresolved V genes account for less than half of the shortfall, and the remainder is unexplained. Here the sample has fewer than 75,000 clones; over 80% occur a single time. Together, the top ten hold more than 6% of the sample. This specimen consisted of peripheral blood, obtained 28 days after the second dose of the MenACWY control vaccine. The receptors were gathered from an adult who received the MenACWY meningococcal vaccine as a control.

This clone was detected only once. This chain connects TRBV25-1 to TRBJ2-7, with D unresolved. Germline V gene sequence: CDR1 MGHDK, CDR2 SYGVNS. V dropped 2 bases and J dropped 0 bases, with 11 bases sitting between them. The CDR3 loop spans 15 amino acids. CDR3 region: CASSERSASSYEQYF. The DNA for the CDR3 is TGTGCCAGCAGTGAAAGGAGCGCCAGCTCCTACGAGCAGTACTTC.

The V call is TRBV5-8, the J call TRBJ2-2; D assignment may be TRBD1 or TRBD2 (5 bases each). Trimming cost V 5 bases and J 6 bases, with 11 bases left between them. This CDR3 spans 13 amino acids. Germline CDR1 and CDR2: SGHTS and YDEGEE. This chain's CDR3 is CASSPGLAGELFF. The CDR3 DNA reads TGTGCCAGCAGTCCGGGGCTCGCCGGGGAGCTGTTTTTT.

The V call is TRBV30, the J call TRBJ1-5; 8 nucleotides align to TRBD1. This CDR3 comprises 14 residues. Germline CDR1 GTSNPN, CDR2 SVGIG (reference sequence). V was clipped by 5 bases and J by 2 bases; unmatched bases: 5. The DNA of the CDR3 is TGTGCCTGGGGTGGACAGGGAGGCAATCAGCCCCAGCATTTT. Translation gives CAWGGQGGNQPQHF.

The chain recombines TRBV3-1 (or the pseudogene TRBV3-2) with TRBJ1-2, with a possible D match to TRBD1 (6 bases). The CDR3 has 13 amino acids. Germline CDR1 LGHDT, CDR2 YNNKEL (reference sequence). The germline V and J ends were trimmed by 3 bases and 6 bases, with 11 bases remaining between them. This CDR3 reads CASSHRGLDGYTF. In DNA form, the CDR3 reads TGTGCCAGCAGCCACAGGGGCCTGGATGGCTACACCTTC.

This chain connects TRBV6-6 to TRBJ1-6, with D unclear. Germline-derived CDR1 and CDR2 are MNHNY and SVGAGI (reference sequence). Trimming pared 0 bases from V and 10 bases from J, leaving 10 bases between. The CDR3 is made up of 14 amino acids. The CDR3 protein is CASSYSGGGSPLHF. The CDR3 DNA follows: TGTGCCAGCAGTTACTCGGGTGGCGGGTCACCCCTCCACTTT.

This clone was picked up one time. CDR3: CASRSDGGNTIYF. The CDR3 DNA reads as TGTGCCAGTCGGTCCGACGGGGGAAACACCATATATTTT. The gene calls are TRBV19 and TRBJ1-3; D remains unclear. With 8 bases removed from V and 4 bases from J, the gap between germline ends came to 12 bases. CDR3 size: 13 residues. CDR1 and CDR2 from the germline V gene are LNHDA and SQIVND (reference sequence).

This chain's CDR3 is CASTPTGLAARDEQFF. CDR3 nucleotide sequence: TGTGCCAGCACGCCTACGGGACTAGCGGCTAGGGATGAGCAGTTCTTC. The chain uses TRBV28 and TRBJ2-1; 11 bases match TRBD2. Germline V gives CDR1 MDHEN, CDR2 SYDVKM. CDR3 size: 16 residues. The junction had 13 bases not matched to a gene; V was cut back by 7 bases and J by 8 bases.

J is TRBJ2-4 and V is TRBV18, with D perhaps matching TRBD1 (6 bases). CDR3 size: 15 residues. V lost 5 bases and J 6 bases, leaving 17 bases between the germline ends. Germline CDR1 and CDR2: KGHSH and LQKENI. The CDR3 here is CASSTTAGTSNIQYF. The CDR3 coding sequence is TGTGCCAGCTCAACGACCGCCGGGACATCAAACATTCAGTACTTC. Drawing the rest from reference TRBV18 and TRBJ2-4, the complete variable domain is NAGVMQNPRHLVRRRGQEARLRCSPMKGHSHVYWYRQLPEEGLKFMVYLQKENIIDESGMPKERFSAEFPKEGPSILRIQQVVRGDSAAYFCASSTTAGTSNIQYFGAGTRLSVL.

V gene TRBV28 combines with J gene TRBJ1-5; D call uncertain. CDR3 size: 14 residues. CDR1 is MDHEN and CDR2 is SYDVKM in the germline V gene. Trimming stripped 6 bases from V and 5 bases from J, with 14 bases between. The CDR3, as DNA: TGTGCCAGCAGCCCGGGCGACAAAGATCAGCCCCAGCATTTT. Amino acids: CASSPGDKDQPQHF. Full variable domain (remainder filled in from reference TRBV28 and TRBJ1-5): DVKVTQSSRYLVKRTGEKVFLECVQDMDHENMFWYRQDPGLGLRLIYFSYDVKMKEKGDIPEGYSVSREKKERFSLILESASTNQTSMYLCASSPGDKDQPQHFGDGTRLSIL.

The CDR3 DNA reads as TGCGCCAGCAGTCTGGCTGGGCCCCAAGAGACCCAGTACTTC. Its translation is CASSLAGPQETQYF. The chain couples TRBV10-2 to TRBJ2-5; D ambiguous. Trimming stripped 5 bases from V and 1 base from J, with 11 bases between. The CDR3 consists of 14 residues. Germline loops: CDR1 WSHSY, CDR2 SAAADI.

V and J are TRBV7-9 and TRBJ2-7, with D perhaps matching TRBD1 or TRBD2 (7 bases each). Looked up from germline, CDR1 is SEHNR and CDR2 is FQNEAQ (reference sequence). The V and J ends lost 4 bases and 3 bases respectively, with 16 bases between them. CDR3 length equals 15 residues. CDR3 amino acids: CASSSITGDYYEQYF. Written as DNA, the CDR3 is TGTGCCAGCAGCTCTATTACAGGGGACTACTACGAGCAGTACTTC.

Only a few counts were recorded for this clone. The chain employs TRBV2 and TRBJ1-4; perhaps TRBD1 as D (5 bases). V lost 6 bases to trimming and J lost 4 bases, with 12 bases between them. Germline assignment: CDR1 SNHLY and CDR2 FYNNEI. The CDR3 totals 14 residues. The CDR3 nucleotides are TGTGCCAGCAGCGACAGCGCAAATAATGAAAAACTGTTTTTT. Translation gives CASSDSANNEKLFF.

The CDR3 loop reads CASSIVLQETQYF. The CDR3 DNA is TGTGCCAGTAGTATCGTCCTACAAGAGACCCAGTACTTC. J is TRBJ2-5 and V is TRBV19; D ambiguous. The CDR3 is made up of 13 amino acids. Trimming stripped 3 bases from V and 2 bases from J, with 7 bases between. Per germline, CDR1 LNHDA and CDR2 SQIVND (reference sequence).

The V gene is TRBV27, the J gene TRBJ1-1, with 10 bases lining up with TRBD1. The ends lost 2 bases at V and 7 bases at J; junction bases unmatched: 4. Germline V lookup: CDR1 MNHEY, CDR2 SMNVEV (reference sequence). The CDR3 totals 14 residues. The CDR3 loop is CASSLGQGGDEAFF. The CDR3 bases are TGTGCCAGCAGTTTAGGACAGGGGGGGGATGAAGCTTTCTTT.

The chain carries TRBV28 and TRBJ2-7; D remains unclear. The germline gives CDR1 MDHEN, CDR2 SYDVKM. V gave up 6 bases and J gave up 3 bases, with 6 bases separating them. The CDR3 is 11 amino acids. DNA for the CDR3: TGTGCCAGCAGCACTTACTACGAGCAGTACTTC. This gives the protein CASSTYYEQYF. The full variable domain, rest sourced from reference TRBV28 and TRBJ2-7, is DVKVTQSSRYLVKRTGEKVFLECVQDMDHENMFWYRQDPGLGLRLIYFSYDVKMKEKGDIPEGYSVSREKKERFSLILESASTNQTSMYLCASSTYYEQYFGPGTRLTVT.

The J gene is TRBJ2-7, the V gene TRBV10-1; a weak D match, TRBD1 (5 bases). The ends were cut back, 4 bases at V and 5 bases at J, with 12 bases in the middle. This CDR3 comprises 13 residues. Looked up from germline, CDR1 is WNHNN and CDR2 is SYGVQD (reference sequence). The CDR3 loop is CASSVPGMNEQYF. As DNA, the CDR3 is TGCGCCAGCAGTGTGCCAGGGATGAACGAGCAGTACTTC.

Written as DNA, the CDR3 is TGTGCCATCAGTTCGATTGGACAGACGGCATATGGCTACACCTTC. Translation gives CAISSIGQTAYGYTF. This chain joins TRBV10-3 and TRBJ1-2, with D tentatively TRBD1 (6 bases). Trimming stripped 5 bases from V and 5 bases from J, with 18 bases between. The V gene's germline CDR1 is ENHRY and CDR2 SYGVKD. The CDR3 spans 15 residues.

V is TRBV10-2 and J is TRBJ1-5, with D unclear. Germline values: CDR1 WSHSY, CDR2 SAAADI. The ends were cut back, 6 bases at V and 4 bases at J, with 10 bases in the middle. This CDR3 contains 13 residues. CDR3 amino acids: CASRPSVNQPQHF. CDR3 DNA: TGCGCCAGCAGACCCAGCGTTAATCAGCCCCAGCATTTT.

The V gene is TRBV6-2 or TRBV6-3, the J gene TRBJ2-5; D is perhaps TRBD2 (5 bases). The germline V gene encodes CDR1 MNHEY and CDR2 SVGEGT. With 5 bases removed from V and 2 bases from J, the gap between germline ends came to 18 bases. The CDR3 is 16 residues long. The CDR3: CASSGSLGRTQETQYF. CDR3 nucleotides: TGTGCCAGCAGTGGTTCATTGGGAAGGACTCAAGAGACCCAGTACTTC.

CDR3 amino acids: CASRGREEGEQYF. CDR3 in DNA: TGCGCCAGCAGGGGGCGCGAAGAAGGCGAGCAGTACTTC. This sequence joins TRBV5-1 and TRBJ2-7, with a possible D match to TRBD1 (5 bases). Trimming took off 5 bases at V and 6 bases at J, with 15 bases between the two ends. The CDR3 runs to 13 residues. Germline loops: CDR1 SGHRS, CDR2 YFSETQ.

This clone occurred a few times. The gene calls are TRBV6-5 and TRBJ1-2, with D perhaps matching TRBD1 (6 bases). Germline CDR1 reads MNHEY; CDR2 reads SVGAGI. This CDR3 is 13 amino acids long. The ends were cut back, 6 bases at V and 3 bases at J, with 11 bases in the middle. DNA for the CDR3: TGTGCCAGCAGACAGGGCGAATACTATGGCTACACCTTC. It yields the protein CASRQGEYYGYTF.

V usage is TRBV2 and J usage is TRBJ2-2; D is perhaps TRBD2 (6 bases). CDR1 SNHLY and CDR2 FYNNEI come from the germline V gene. The CDR3 totals 14 residues. V was shortened by 2 bases and J by 7 bases, with 11 bases between the two germline ends. This chain's CDR3 is CASSENGGIGELFF. The DNA of the CDR3 is TGTGCCAGCAGTGAAAATGGCGGGATCGGGGAGCTGTTTTTT.

V usage is TRBV29-1 and J usage is TRBJ1-5; D is uncertain. This CDR3 region has 15 residues. The germline V and J ends were trimmed by 2 bases and 2 bases, with 13 bases remaining between them. The germline gives CDR1 SQVTM, CDR2 ANQGSEA. CDR3 loop: CSVEFAPAGNQPQHF. The CDR3 region has the DNA TGCAGCGTTGAATTCGCCCCAGCGGGCAATCAGCCCCAGCATTTT.

This sequence joins TRBV27 and TRBJ1-6, with D possibly being TRBD1 (5 bases). The CDR3 sequence is 17 residues long. V was clipped by 2 bases and J by 1 base, with 12 bases between them. Per germline, CDR1 MNHEY and CDR2 SMNVEV (reference sequence). In DNA form, the CDR3 reads TGTGCCAGCAGTTTAGTCTCCGGGGGTTCCTATAATTCACCCCTCCACTTT. As protein: CASSLVSGGSYNSPLHF.

This clone has only a few counts. The gene calls are TRBV28 and TRBJ1-2; no clear D. This CDR3 has 10 amino acids. Trimming cost V 8 bases and J 4 bases, with 5 bases left between them. Germline V gene data show CDR1 as MDHEN and CDR2 as SYDVKM. CDR3 region: CASAPYGYTF. CDR3 DNA: TGTGCCAGCGCCCCCTATGGCTACACCTTC.

The chain couples TRBV27 to TRBJ2-2, with D possibly matching TRBD2 (6 bases). CDR1 and CDR2 (germline): MNHEY, SMNVEV (reference sequence). Trimming took 7 bases from V and 5 from J, leaving 11 bases between them. This CDR3 has 13 residues. DNA of the CDR3: TGTGCCAGCACCCAACGGGGGACCGGGGAGCTGTTTTTT. As protein: CASTQRGTGELFF.